The 23 T cell receptor beta chains below come from one sample, sequenced in a study of cytomegalovirus exposure and HLA in healthy donors. The PCR used 60 Vbeta and 13 Jbeta primers. Some clones are missing from TCRdb's copy, which holds only in-frame ones; the method was immunoSEQ multiplex PCR. The profile shows about 86,000 clones, roughly 79% of them singletons. Sequenced: PBMCs. These receptors all stem from a female donor in good health and CMV-seronegative.

This clone was detected once. V and J are TRBV18 and TRBJ1-6, with D hard to call. V gave up 2 bases and J gave up 1 base, with 9 bases separating them. Germline V gene lookup returns CDR1 KGHSH and CDR2 LQKENI. CDR3 length equals 16 residues. The CDR3 sequence is CASSPTRQSYNSPLHF. Written as DNA, the CDR3 is TGTGCCAGCTCACCAACGAGGCAGTCCTATAATTCACCCCTCCACTTT.

The chain employs TRBV7-8 and TRBJ2-1, with D possibly matching TRBD2 (5 bases). The CDR3 totals 15 residues. V lost 2 bases and J 5 bases, leaving 13 bases between the germline ends. CDR1 is SGHVS and CDR2 is FQNEAQ in the germline V gene. Written as DNA, the CDR3 is TGTGCCAGCAGCTTAACGCGGGTCAGGCACAATGAGCAGTTCTTC. Translated, it gives CASSLTRVRHNEQFF.

V is TRBV28 and J is TRBJ2-7, with 10 bases matching TRBD2. This CDR3 has 14 residues. J lost 1 base, V lost 7 bases, and 4 bases had no gene match. The V gene's germline CDR1 is MDHEN and CDR2 SYDVKM. CDR3 protein: CASITSGTSYEQYF. In DNA, the CDR3 is TGTGCCAGCATCACTAGCGGGACTTCCTACGAGCAGTACTTC.

The CDR3 nucleotides read TGTGCCAGCAGCTTTTTTGCCAGGCCAGTCGGGGAGCTGTTTTTT. It is translated as CASSFFARPVGELFF. This rearrangement joins TRBV7-8 to TRBJ2-2; D ambiguous. Between the trimmed V and J ends, which lost 3 bases and 7 bases, there was a span of 15 bases. The CDR3 is 15 amino acids. Germline CDR1 reads SGHVS; CDR2 reads FQNEAQ.

The J gene is TRBJ1-1, the V gene TRBV19, with D maybe TRBD1 (6 bases). CDR1 LNHDA and CDR2 SQIVND come from the germline V gene (reference sequence). This CDR3 is 16 amino acids long. V was pared by 5 bases and J by 7 bases, with 23 bases between. The CDR3 sequence: CASSFLPGHSGSEAFF. DNA for the CDR3: TGTGCCAGTAGTTTCCTCCCGGGACATAGCGGGAGTGAAGCTTTCTTT. Using reference TRBV19 and TRBJ1-1 for the parts outside the CDR3, the full variable domain is DGGITQSPKYLFRKEGQNVTLSCEQNLNHDAMYWYRQDPGQGLRLIYYSQIVNDFQKGDIAEGYSVSREKKESFPLTVTSAQKNPTAFYLCASSFLPGHSGSEAFFGQGTRLTVV.

This clone was counted between two and nine times. The chain links TRBV28 to TRBJ2-1; 8 bases match TRBD2. V dropped 8 bases and J dropped 6; count of bases not matched to a gene: 12. This CDR3 comprises 15 residues. Germline V gene sequence: CDR1 MDHEN, CDR2 SYDVKM. The CDR3 region has the DNA TGTGCCAGCCTACTATCGGTAGCGGGGTTCAATGAGCAGTTCTTC. As protein: CASLLSVAGFNEQFF.

This chain joins TRBV15 and TRBJ1-2; D may be TRBD1 (5 bases). The V end was cut by 2 bases, the J end by 5 bases, with 24 bases between. The germline V gene encodes CDR1 LNHNV and CDR2 YYDKDF (reference sequence). CDR3 length: 18 residues. CDR3 in amino acids: CATSRLFEGGTVRYGYTF. In DNA form, the CDR3 reads TGTGCCACCAGCAGATTATTCGAGGGTGGGACTGTCCGTTATGGCTACACCTTC.

This chain joins TRBV6-5 and TRBJ2-3; the D gene is possibly TRBD2 (6 bases). The CDR3 spans 13 residues. The V and J ends lost 11 bases and 2 bases respectively, with 14 bases between them. Germline CDR1 and CDR2: MNHEY and SVGAGI. The CDR3, as DNA: TGTGCCGCGGGACTTCCAACCACAGATACGCAGTATTTT. It yields the protein CAAGLPTTDTQYF.

The gene calls are TRBV27 and TRBJ2-7; 8 positions match TRBD2. This CDR3 comprises 16 residues. The V gene end was trimmed by 5 bases and the J gene end by 2 bases; junction bases not matched to a gene: 11. Germline V CDR1 and CDR2: MNHEY, SMNVEV (reference sequence). The CDR3 DNA sequence: TGTGCCAGCAGTACTTCAAGCGGGAGAATCCCCTACGAGCAGTACTTC. Its translation: CASSTSSGRIPYEQYF.

The chain links TRBV21-1 to TRBJ1-3. TRBV21-1 is tagged as a pseudogene. This CDR3 contains 16 residues. The CDR3 spells CASSSRPGSSGNTIYF. CDR3 coding DNA: TGTGCCAGCAGCTCCCGTCCCGGGAGCTCTGGAAACACCATATATTTT.

The chain uses TRBV29-1 and TRBJ2-5, with TRBD1 as a possible D gene (5 bases). The end of the DNA fits TRBJ2-7 better, so the J call may be wrong. Germline V lookup: CDR1 SQVTM, CDR2 ANQGSEA. CDR3 size: 15 residues. The CDR3 region has the DNA TGCAGCGTTGAAGAAGGTTGGCAGGGCCACTACGAGCAGTACTTC. Its translation: CSVEEGWQGHYEQYF.

This chain joins TRBV10-3 and TRBJ1-1, with unresolved D. The CDR3 has 13 amino acids. Germline CDR1 is ENHRY and CDR2 is SYGVKD. Trimming removed 7 bases from V and 1 base from J, with 10 bases in between. The CDR3 loop is CAITGDWNTEAFF. CDR3 coding DNA: TGTGCCATCACTGGAGACTGGAACACTGAAGCTTTCTTT.

Judged by abundance, this clone is medium-sized (0.01 to 0.1%). The genes are TRBV5-6 and TRBJ2-7, with 13 bases matching TRBD2. V lost 4 bases to trimming and J lost 7 bases; unmatched junction nucleotides: 11. The germline V gene encodes CDR1 SGHDT and CDR2 YYEEEE. The CDR3 consists of 16 residues. The CDR3 region is CASSGGLAGFLREQYF. The CDR3 coding sequence is TGTGCCAGCAGCGGGGGACTAGCGGGATTCCTTAGGGAGCAGTACTTC.

The V gene is TRBV25-1, the J gene TRBJ2-2; maybe TRBD1 (5 bases). The CDR3 sequence is 17 residues long. Trimming took off 5 bases at V and 2 bases at J, with 18 bases between the two ends. Germline CDR1 and CDR2: MGHDK and SYGVNS. This CDR3 is CASSQLRGGDNTGELFF. Here the CDR3 DNA reads TGTGCCAGCAGTCAACTAAGGGGTGGAGACAACACCGGGGAGCTGTTTTTT.

The V and J genes are TRBV5-1 and TRBJ1-6; TRBD1 might be the D (6 bases). The germline CDR1 and CDR2 sequences are SGHRS and YFSETQ. With 0 bases removed from V and 0 bases from J, the gap between germline ends came to 13 bases. The CDR3 runs to 18 residues. CDR3 nucleotides: TGCGCCAGCAGCTTGGGGGACACCCCGAGCTCCTATAATTCACCCCTCCACTTT. Protein product: CASSLGDTPSSYNSPLHF.

This clone was seen a few times. J is TRBJ2-1 and V is TRBV28; TRBD2 aligns across 14 bases. The length of the CDR3 is 16 residues. The V gene end was trimmed by 6 bases and the J gene end by 7 bases; junction bases not matched to a gene: 8. Germline CDR1 and CDR2: MDHEN and SYDVKM. This CDR3 reads CASSPGLAGGYNEQFF. The CDR3 DNA reads TGTGCCAGCAGCCCCGGACTAGCGGGGGGATATAATGAGCAGTTCTTC.

The chain links TRBV15 to TRBJ2-1; D is undetermined. The CDR3 has 15 residues. The V end was cut by 0 bases, the J end by 5 bases, with 11 bases between. The V gene's germline CDR1 is LNHNV and CDR2 YYDKDF (reference sequence). CDR3 in DNA: TGTGCCACCAGCAGAGAACAGCCGATCAACAATGAGCAGTTCTTC. Residues: CATSREQPINNEQFF.

The chain joins TRBV7-9 to TRBJ1-5; D unresolved. V was clipped by 10 bases and J by 7 bases, with 14 bases between them. This CDR3 has 12 amino acids. From germline, CDR1 is SEHNR and CDR2 FQNEAQ (reference sequence). In DNA, the CDR3 is TGTGCCATCTCAAGCGGGAACCAGCCCCAGCATTTT. It encodes CAISSGNQPQHF.

This rearrangement joins TRBV18 to TRBJ1-1, with D possibly TRBD1 on 6 matching bases. The CDR3 totals 12 residues. Between the trimmed V and J ends, which lost 3 bases and 7 bases, there was a span of 9 bases. CDR1 is KGHSH and CDR2 is LQKENI in the germline V gene. The chain's CDR3 is CASSPRGSEAFF. Written as DNA, the CDR3 is TGTGCCAGCTCACCCAGGGGAAGTGAAGCTTTCTTT. Drawing the rest from reference TRBV18 and TRBJ1-1, the complete variable domain is NAGVMQNPRHLVRRRGQEARLRCSPMKGHSHVYWYRQLPEEGLKFMVYLQKENIIDESGMPKERFSAEFPKEGPSILRIQQVVRGDSAAYFCASSPRGSEAFFGQGTRLTVV.

The chain uses TRBV7-3 and TRBJ1-2; 7 nucleotides agree with TRBD1. V shed 4 bases and J 8 bases; nucleotides not matched to a gene: 7. The CDR3 length is 13 residues. Looked up from germline, CDR1 is SGHTA and CDR2 is FQGTGA. The CDR3 region has the DNA TGTGCCAGCAGCTCCCAGGGGGTGCGAGGCTACACCTTC. It encodes CASSSQGVRGYTF.

The chain joins TRBV6-6 to TRBJ2-1, with TRBD2 matching 12 bases. The CDR3 spans 15 residues. V was pared by 5 bases and J by 7 bases, with 6 bases of the junction left unmatched. Germline lookup yields CDR1 MNHNY and CDR2 SVGAGI (reference sequence). DNA for the CDR3: TGTGCCAGCAGTACTTCAACTAGCGGGGGGAATGAGCAGTTCTTC. This encodes CASSTSTSGGNEQFF.

The J gene is TRBJ1-1, the V gene TRBV18; D unresolved. The germline V gene encodes CDR1 KGHSH and CDR2 LQKENI. The CDR3 is 13 residues long. Deletions cut 0 bases from V and 2 bases from J, with 4 bases between. In nucleotides, the CDR3 is TGTGCCAGCTCACCACCTAAAAACACTGAAGCTTTCTTT. This codes for CASSPPKNTEAFF.

V usage is TRBV28 and J usage is TRBJ1-2; maybe TRBD1 (5 bases). This CDR3 comprises 16 residues. Germline CDR1 MDHEN, CDR2 SYDVKM. Trimming took 1 base from V and 0 from J, leaving 12 bases between them. The CDR3 region is CASSLLGGAPNYGYTF. The CDR3 DNA sequence: TGTGCCAGCAGTTTATTAGGAGGGGCCCCTAACTATGGCTACACCTTC.